This T cell receptor (beta chain) originates from a study of blood T cell repertoires in COVID-19. Background on the study: COVID-19 samples, acute and convalescent, were from the United States, Italy and Spain. T cells, B-cell-depleted T cells, or PBMCs provided the cDNA or gDNA that served as material.

CDR3 length: 15 amino acids. Germline values: CDR1 SGDLS, CDR2 YYNGEE. V was pared by 0 bases and J by 6 bases, with 3 bases of the junction left unmatched. Original methodology: Estimates of nucleated cell counts were drawn from the amplification of reference gene primers. The protocol was immunoSEQ multiplex PCR, while the TCRdb copy is restricted to in-frame clones and leaves out a portion. The DNA was the basis for D and trimming; V, J and clone size are from that table. The table includes around 140,000 clones, approximately 88% detected once. Note on this clone: This CDR3 is also generated by other DNA sequences in the sample.

Sequences were obtained from peripheral blood. The receptor was isolated from a woman between 50 and 59 years old with acute or convalescent COVID-19. The chain employs TRBV9 and TRBJ1-6, with 7 nucleotides matching TRBD1. CDR3 region: CASSVGGGVNSPLHF. The CDR3, as DNA: TGTGCCAGCAGCGTAGGAGGGGGCGTTAATTCACCCCTCCACTTT.